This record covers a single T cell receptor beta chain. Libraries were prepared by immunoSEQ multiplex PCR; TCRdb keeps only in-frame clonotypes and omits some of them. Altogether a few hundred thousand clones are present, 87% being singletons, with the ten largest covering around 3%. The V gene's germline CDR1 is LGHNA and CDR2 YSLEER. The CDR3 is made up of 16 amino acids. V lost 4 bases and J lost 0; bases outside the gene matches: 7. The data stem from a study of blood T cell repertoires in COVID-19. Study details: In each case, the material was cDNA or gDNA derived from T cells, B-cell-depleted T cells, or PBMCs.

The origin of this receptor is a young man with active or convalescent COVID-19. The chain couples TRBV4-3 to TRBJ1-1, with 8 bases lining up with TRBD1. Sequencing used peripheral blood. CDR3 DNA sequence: TGCGCCAGCAGCCCTGACAGGGGACAGTTGAACACTGAAGCTTTCTTT. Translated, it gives CASSPDRGQLNTEAFF.